The 10 T cell receptor beta chains below all came from one sample that was sequenced in a study of CD4 T cells in relation to SARS-CoV-2 and coronaviruses. No antigen is known for these receptors. Assay used: immunoSEQ multiplex PCR; TCRdb lists only in-frame clones, some missing. In the table there are under 30,000 clones, roughly 82% of which are singletons. The unexposed donors gave CD4+ T cells in about 2010-2019, prior to COVID-19. The cells were cultured for approximately ten days before CD4+ T cells were isolated. The sample comprised CD4+ T cells from PBMCs, cultured in vitro. The receptors were gathered from a human donor in good health.

The chain has TRBV5-4 and TRBJ2-2; perhaps TRBD2 as D (7 bases). V was clipped by 1 base and J by 4 bases, with 20 bases between them. Germline-derived CDR1 and CDR2 are SGHNT and YYREEE (reference sequence). This CDR3 has 18 amino acids. This CDR3 is CASSLFRTLRGGTGELFF. CDR3 DNA sequence: TGTGCCAGCAGCTTGTTCCGTACTTTAAGGGGGGGCACCGGGGAGCTGTTTTTT.

The chain couples TRBV5-1 to TRBJ2-2; TRBD2 might be the D (5 bases). Trimming removed 4 bases at V and 3 bases at J, with 16 bases between. CDR3 size: 16 residues. CDR1 and CDR2 from the germline V gene are SGHRS and YFSETQ. Here the CDR3 reads CASSPRTDKYTGELFF. CDR3 nucleotides: TGCGCCAGCAGCCCAAGGACTGACAAATACACCGGGGAGCTGTTTTTT.

The rearrangement uses TRBV20-1 and TRBJ2-4; a possible D gene is TRBD2 (7 bases). This CDR3 is 14 amino acids long. V shed 3 bases and J shed 6 bases, with 15 bases lying between them. Germline V gene sequence: CDR1 DFQATT, CDR2 SNEGSKA (reference sequence). The CDR3 DNA reads as TGCAGTGCTAGTTGGGGGGGGCTAGGAAACATTCAGTACTTC. Protein product: CSASWGGLGNIQYF.

This clone was seen only once. The chain employs TRBV9 and TRBJ1-4, with TRBD1 matching over 8 bases. Germline CDR1 is SGDLS and CDR2 is YYNGEE. CDR3 length: 15 amino acids. Trimming took 3 bases from V and 8 from J; bases not matched to a gene: 9. For the CDR3, the DNA is TGTGCCAGCAGCGCATCTCAGGGGGCCGGGGAAAAACTGTTTTTT. Translating it yields CASSASQGAGEKLFF.

The chain couples TRBV6-1 to TRBJ1-2; TRBD1 is a possible D gene (5 bases). Germline V gene lookup returns CDR1 MNHNS and CDR2 SASEGT. With 5 bases removed from V and 4 bases from J, the gap between germline ends came to 8 bases. The CDR3 spans 12 residues. Written as DNA, the CDR3 is TGTGCCAGCAGTTCAGGGTCCTATGGCTACACCTTC. It translates to CASSSGSYGYTF.

This clone has a handful of counts. The chain has TRBV11-2 and TRBJ2-7; 11 positions match TRBD2. The germline gives CDR1 SGHAT, CDR2 FQNNGV. Germline trimming cut 4 bases from V and 3 bases from J; bases unmatched to any gene: 5. The CDR3 is 15 amino acids. The DNA for the CDR3 is TGTGCCAGCAGCTCCCAGACTAGCGGGAACTACGAGCAGTACTTC. Translating it yields CASSSQTSGNYEQYF.

This clone was seen a handful of times. The chain carries TRBV25-1 and TRBJ2-7, with 9 bases aligning to TRBD1. J lost 5 bases, V lost 1 base, and 12 bases had no gene match. This CDR3 has 17 amino acids. Germline CDR1 reads MGHDK; CDR2 reads SYGVNS. The CDR3 is CASSEFKGTGRQDEQYF. The CDR3 nucleotides read TGTGCCAGCAGTGAATTTAAGGGGACAGGGCGTCAGGACGAGCAGTACTTC.

The rearrangement uses TRBV4-3 and TRBJ2-2, with TRBD1 matching over 8 bases. With V trimmed by 6 bases and J by 5 bases, 11 bases remained unmatched. Germline V gene sequence: CDR1 LGHNA, CDR2 YSLEER. This CDR3 is 16 amino acids long. The CDR3 DNA reads TGCGCCAGCAGTTTATACAGGGGGGTCTCGACCGGGGAGCTGTTTTTT. Protein: CASSLYRGVSTGELFF.

The chain combines TRBV28 with TRBJ1-1; a possible D gene is TRBD1 (6 bases). The CDR3 is 13 amino acids. Trimming took 2 bases from V and 11 from J, leaving 15 bases between them. Germline V gives CDR1 MDHEN, CDR2 SYDVKM. The CDR3 sequence is CASSLARGRKAFF. The CDR3 DNA follows: TGTGCCAGCAGTTTAGCCAGGGGACGGAAGGCTTTCTTT. The complete variable domain, with remaining parts taken from reference TRBV28 and TRBJ1-1, reads DVKVTQSSRYLVKRTGEKVFLECVQDMDHENMFWYRQDPGLGLRLIYFSYDVKMKEKGDIPEGYSVSREKKERFSLILESASTNQTSMYLCASSLARGRKAFFGQGTRLTVV.

This chain connects TRBV18 to TRBJ1-2; D is unresolved. Germline V gives CDR1 KGHSH, CDR2 LQKENI. The CDR3 has 13 residues. The germline V and J ends were trimmed by 3 bases and 8 bases, with 13 bases remaining between them. CDR3: CASSPSEGTGYTF. The CDR3, as DNA: TGTGCCAGCTCACCCAGCGAGGGTACGGGCTACACCTTC. Combining the CDR3 with reference TRBV18 and TRBJ1-2 gives the whole variable domain NAGVMQNPRHLVRRRGQEARLRCSPMKGHSHVYWYRQLPEEGLKFMVYLQKENIIDESGMPKERFSAEFPKEGPSILRIQQVVRGDSAAYFCASSPSEGTGYTFGSGTRLTVV.